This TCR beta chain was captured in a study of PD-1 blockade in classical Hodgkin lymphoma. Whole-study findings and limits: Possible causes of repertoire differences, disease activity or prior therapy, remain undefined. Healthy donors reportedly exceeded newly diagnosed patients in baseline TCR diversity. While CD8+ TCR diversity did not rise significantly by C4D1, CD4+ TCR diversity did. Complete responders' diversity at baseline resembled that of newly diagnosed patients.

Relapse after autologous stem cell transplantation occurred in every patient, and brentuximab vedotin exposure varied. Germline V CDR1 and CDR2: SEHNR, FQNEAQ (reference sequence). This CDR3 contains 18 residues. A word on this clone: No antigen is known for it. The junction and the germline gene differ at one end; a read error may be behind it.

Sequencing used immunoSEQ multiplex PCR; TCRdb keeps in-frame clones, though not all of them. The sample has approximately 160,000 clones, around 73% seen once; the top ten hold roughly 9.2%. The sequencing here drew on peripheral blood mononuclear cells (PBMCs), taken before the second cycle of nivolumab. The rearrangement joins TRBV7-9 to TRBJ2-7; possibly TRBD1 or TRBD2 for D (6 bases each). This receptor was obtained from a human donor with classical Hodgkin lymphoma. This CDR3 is CASTLGTRQTGEWYEQYF. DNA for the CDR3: TGTGCCAGCACCTTAGGGACACGCCAAACGGGAGAGTGGTACGAGCAGTACTTC.